Presented here are 32 T cell receptor beta chains from one specimen sequenced in a study of blood T cell repertoires in COVID-19. Some clones are missing from TCRdb's copy, which holds only in-frame ones; the method was immunoSEQ multiplex PCR. Among about 520,000 clones listed, over 75% were seen once. Sequenced sample: peripheral blood. The receptors shown here come from a human donor in a cohort sampled during active COVID-19.

The V and J genes are TRBV28 and TRBJ2-7, with D perhaps matching TRBD1 (5 bases). V was cut by 10 bases and J by 2 bases, with 18 bases left in between. From germline, CDR1 is MDHEN and CDR2 SYDVKM. The CDR3 runs to 14 residues. The CDR3 sequence is CATRVGVRTYEQYF. The CDR3 nucleotides are TGTGCCACCAGGGTAGGGGTACGTACCTACGAGCAGTACTTC.

The chain employs TRBV20-1 and TRBJ2-3; 10 nucleotides agree with TRBD2. The CDR3 loop spans 15 amino acids. The germline gives CDR1 DFQATT, CDR2 SNEGSKA (reference sequence). V gave up 4 bases and J gave up 0 bases; unmatched junction bases: 4. The CDR3 DNA follows: TGCAGTGCTACTGAGCGGGAGGGAAGCACAGATACGCAGTATTTT. Its protein product is CSATEREGSTDTQYF.

The chain employs TRBV3-1 (or the pseudogene TRBV3-2) and TRBJ2-2; D is uncertain. V was clipped by 8 bases and J by 4 bases, with 8 bases between them. CDR1 and CDR2 from the germline V gene are LGHDT and YNNKEL (reference sequence). The CDR3 runs 12 residues. The CDR3 DNA is TGTGCCAGCTCTCGAGGCACCGGGGAGCTGTTTTTT. Its translation is CASSRGTGELFF.

The chain combines TRBV7-6 with TRBJ2-1; D perhaps matches TRBD2 (5 bases). V gave up 3 bases and J gave up 6 bases, with 15 bases separating them. Germline V lookup: CDR1 SGHVS, CDR2 FNYEAQ. This CDR3 spans 15 amino acids. CDR3 residues: CASSLGSARLNEQFF. The CDR3 DNA follows: TGTGCCAGCAGCTTGGGTAGCGCCCGACTCAATGAGCAGTTCTTC.

This chain joins TRBV28 and TRBJ2-1, with TRBD1 matching 7 bases. CDR1 and CDR2 (germline): MDHEN, SYDVKM. CDR3 length: 13 residues. V gave up 1 base and J gave up 8 bases; unmatched junction bases: 2. The CDR3: CASSLLTGDEQFF. DNA of the CDR3: TGTGCCAGCAGTTTATTAACAGGGGATGAGCAGTTCTTC.

The CDR3 DNA reads as TGTGCCAGCAGCTTGCTCCTGACAGGGGGGGAAAACATTCAGTACTTC. Its protein product is CASSLLLTGGENIQYF. The V gene is TRBV7-2, the J gene TRBJ2-4, with 9 bases fitting TRBD1. The CDR3 loop spans 16 amino acids. V trimming: 3 bases; J trimming: 5 bases; junction bases outside the gene matches: 8. Germline V lookup: CDR1 SGHTA, CDR2 FQGNSA.

The chain joins TRBV13 to TRBJ2-3, with D perhaps TRBD2 (6 bases). Looked up from germline, CDR1 is PRHDT and CDR2 is FYEKMQ (reference sequence). The CDR3 runs 13 residues. Trimming shortened V by 7 bases and J by 9 bases, and 17 bases separated the two germline ends. This CDR3 reads CASTLDSGSTQYF. The CDR3 DNA follows: TGTGCCAGCACCCTAGACTCCGGGAGCACGCAGTATTTT.

V usage is TRBV4-1 and J usage is TRBJ2-3; the D is unclear. This CDR3 has 14 residues. Trimming shortened V by 3 bases and J by 6 bases, and 13 bases separated the two germline ends. Germline values: CDR1 MGHRA, CDR2 YSYEKL. CDR3 bases: TGCGCCAGCAGCCAGAATGAGGTGCGGGATACGCAGTATTTT. Protein product: CASSQNEVRDTQYF.

V and J are TRBV30 and TRBJ2-7; 7 nucleotides line up with TRBD2. The length of the CDR3 is 13 residues. The germline V gene has CDR1 GTSNPN and CDR2 SVGIG (reference sequence). Trimming at V came to 2 bases and at J to 7 bases, leaving 8 bases not matched to a gene. CDR3 nucleotides: TGTGCCTGGAGTTGGAGCGGGGAGGGGGAGCAGTACTTC. It translates to CAWSWSGEGEQYF.

The chain links TRBV5-1 to TRBJ2-1; 8 bases line up with TRBD2. Germline V gene data show CDR1 as SGHRS and CDR2 as YFSETQ. The CDR3 is made up of 13 amino acids. J gave up 7 bases and V 7 bases, and 7 bases lay outside the gene matches. The CDR3: CASGGLVDNEQFF. CDR3 bases: TGCGCCAGCGGGGGACTAGTTGATAATGAGCAGTTCTTC.

This rearrangement joins TRBV19 to TRBJ2-2, with 9 bases fitting TRBD1. The ends lost 8 bases at V and 7 bases at J; junction bases unmatched: 8. The CDR3 length is 14 residues. Germline lookup yields CDR1 LNHDA and CDR2 SQIVND (reference sequence). In nucleotides, the CDR3 is TGTGCCAGTTCTCCGGGACAGGGTGTCGGGGAGCTGTTTTTT. As protein: CASSPGQGVGELFF. The entire variable domain, with the rest obtained from reference TRBV19 and TRBJ2-2, is as follows: DGGITQSPKYLFRKEGQNVTLSCEQNLNHDAMYWYRQDPGQGLRLIYYSQIVNDFQKGDIAEGYSVSREKKESFPLTVTSAQKNPTAFYLCASSPGQGVGELFFGEGSRLTVL.

CDR3 sequence (DNA): TGTGCCAGCAGCTTTTTTGCCAGGGAGGGCAATCAGCCCCAGCATTTT. As protein: CASSFFAREGNQPQHF. The V call is TRBV7-2, the J call TRBJ1-5, with D perhaps matching TRBD1 (5 bases). Germline values: CDR1 SGHTA, CDR2 FQGNSA. The V end lost 3 bases, the J end lost 2 bases, and 14 bases lay between the germline ends. There are 16 residues in the CDR3.

In DNA, the CDR3 is TGTGCCATCAGTGAGTCAAGTACTAGCGGGAACACCGGGGAGCTGTTTTTT. This sequence encodes CAISESSTSGNTGELFF. The chain employs TRBV10-3 and TRBJ2-2, with 8 bases that match TRBD2. This CDR3 comprises 17 residues. Germline trimming cut 0 bases from V and 1 base from J; bases unmatched to any gene: 4. Germline V gives CDR1 ENHRY, CDR2 SYGVKD.

The chain joins TRBV29-1 to TRBJ1-2; TRBD1 is a possible D gene (6 bases). This CDR3 has 12 residues. Trimming pared 2 bases from V and 2 bases from J, leaving 6 bases between. Germline values: CDR1 SQVTM, CDR2 ANQGSEA. The CDR3 nucleotides are TGCAGCGTTGAAACAGGGAACTATGGCTACACCTTC. It is translated as CSVETGNYGYTF.

The table lists this clone with a count of one. The rearrangement uses TRBV4-1 and TRBJ1-3; D unresolved. Trimming shortened V by 3 bases and J by 4 bases, and 10 bases separated the two germline ends. This CDR3 is built from 14 residues. Germline CDR1 and CDR2: MGHRA and YSYEKL. The DNA of the CDR3 is TGCGCCAGCAGCCACTACAGTTCGGGAAACACCATATATTTT. Translating it yields CASSHYSSGNTIYF.

This rearrangement joins TRBV5-1 to TRBJ2-4; D is perhaps TRBD2 (6 bases). Trimming shortened V by 4 bases and J by 6 bases, and 20 bases separated the two germline ends. Germline values: CDR1 SGHRS, CDR2 YFSETQ. This CDR3 has 16 residues. CDR3 protein: CASSILAVQSGNIQYF. The CDR3 nucleotides are TGCGCCAGCAGCATTTTAGCGGTTCAAAGTGGAAACATTCAGTACTTC.

The rearrangement links TRBV11-2 to TRBJ2-2; unclear D gene. This CDR3 contains 16 residues. V lost 1 base to trimming and J lost 6 bases, with 15 bases between them. From germline, CDR1 is SGHAT and CDR2 FQNNGV. CDR3 nucleotide sequence: TGTGCCAGCAGCTTAGTTGCTAGGTCGCCCCCCGGGGAGCTGTTTTTT. This encodes CASSLVARSPPGELFF.

J is TRBJ2-2 and V is TRBV10-3; 12 bases fit TRBD1. In germline, CDR1 is ENHRY, CDR2 SYGVKD. The J segment lost 8 bases and the V segment lost 3 bases, leaving 10 bases of the junction unmatched. The CDR3 covers 17 residues. Here the CDR3 DNA reads TGTGCCATCAGTGATCCCCCGGGACAGGGGGCGGGGGGGGAGCTGTTTTTT. Its protein is CAISDPPGQGAGGELFF.

This chain joins TRBV28 and TRBJ1-5; D gene unclear. This CDR3 is built from 16 residues. V was clipped by 3 bases and J by 3 bases, with 15 bases between them. In germline, CDR1 is MDHEN, CDR2 SYDVKM. CDR3 region: CASSLGSLMDNQPQHF. Here the CDR3 DNA reads TGTGCCAGCAGTTTGGGCAGCTTAATGGACAATCAGCCCCAGCATTTT.

The V gene is TRBV30, the J gene TRBJ2-5, with a tentative D call TRBD1 (6 bases). The CDR3 is made up of 15 amino acids. Trimming removed 2 bases at V and 2 bases at J, with 15 bases between. The V gene's germline CDR1 is GTSNPN and CDR2 SVGIG (reference sequence). The CDR3 loop reads CAWSLRQVLQETQYF. The CDR3 coding sequence is TGTGCCTGGAGTTTACGACAGGTCCTTCAAGAGACCCAGTACTTC.

V usage is TRBV19 and J usage is TRBJ2-5, with TRBD2 matching 7 bases. The J segment lost 5 bases and the V segment lost 5 bases, leaving 8 bases of the junction unmatched. The CDR3 contains 14 residues. Per germline, CDR1 LNHDA and CDR2 SQIVND (reference sequence). CDR3 DNA: TGTGCCAGTAGTGCAAGCGGGAAATGGGAGACCCAGTACTTC. Protein: CASSASGKWETQYF.

The chain employs TRBV29-1 and TRBJ2-1, with TRBD2 matching 8 bases. The germline V gene encodes CDR1 SQVTM and CDR2 ANQGSEA. CDR3 length equals 13 residues. J gave up 6 bases and V 6 bases, and 7 bases lay outside the gene matches. The CDR3 DNA reads as TGCAGCGTCGGGGACGGGAGGGCCAATGAGCAGTTCTTC. Translation: CSVGDGRANEQFF.

This chain links TRBV28 with TRBJ2-7, with 7 bases matching TRBD1. The V gene's germline CDR1 is MDHEN and CDR2 SYDVKM. The V and J ends lost 2 bases and 0 bases, in that order; junction bases with no gene match: 4. The CDR3 length is 15 residues. The DNA of the CDR3 is TGTGCCAGCAGTTTAGGGACAGCGCCCTCCTACGAGCAGTACTTC. Its translation: CASSLGTAPSYEQYF.

The chain is built from TRBV24-1 and TRBJ2-2, with TRBD1 matching over 11 bases. V lost 3 bases and J lost 5; bases outside the gene matches: 10. The germline CDR1 and CDR2 sequences are KGHDR and SFDVKD. The CDR3 contains 18 residues. CDR3 amino acids: CATSDPPTGTGGTGELFF. The CDR3 bases are TGTGCCACCAGTGATCCGCCAACCGGGACAGGGGGGACCGGGGAGCTGTTTTTT.

This sequence joins TRBV28 and TRBJ2-1, with D maybe TRBD2 (6 bases). Per the germline V gene, CDR1 is MDHEN and CDR2 is SYDVKM. Trimming shortened V by 8 bases and J by 7 bases, and 9 bases separated the two germline ends. The CDR3 loop spans 11 amino acids. CDR3 region: CASRLENEQFF. DNA of the CDR3: TGTGCCAGCCGACTAGAGAATGAGCAGTTCTTC. Full variable domain (missing parts from reference TRBV28 and TRBJ2-1): DVKVTQSSRYLVKRTGEKVFLECVQDMDHENMFWYRQDPGLGLRLIYFSYDVKMKEKGDIPEGYSVSREKKERFSLILESASTNQTSMYLCASRLENEQFFGPGTRLTVL.

In this sample, this clone turned up once. The chain couples TRBV3-1 (or the pseudogene TRBV3-2) to TRBJ2-7; 7 bases fit TRBD2. J gave up 2 bases and V 0 bases, and 4 bases lay outside the gene matches. Germline-derived CDR1 and CDR2 are LGHDT and YNNKEL (reference sequence). The CDR3 runs to 15 residues. The CDR3 loop reads CASSQDRLAAYEQYF. CDR3 bases: TGTGCCAGCAGCCAAGATAGGCTAGCGGCCTACGAGCAGTACTTC.

V gene TRBV5-1 combines with J gene TRBJ2-3, with unresolved D. The germline V gene has CDR1 SGHRS and CDR2 YFSETQ. The V gene lost 0 bases and the J gene lost 1 base, with 9 bases spanning the gap. The CDR3 spans 15 residues. The CDR3 spells CASSLELRGTDTQYF. The DNA of the CDR3 is TGCGCCAGCAGCTTGGAACTGCGAGGCACAGATACGCAGTATTTT. The entire variable domain, with the rest obtained from reference TRBV5-1 and TRBJ2-3, is as follows: KAGVTQTPRYLIKTRGQQVTLSCSPISGHRSVSWYQQTPGQGLQFLFEYFSETQRNKGNFPGRFSGRQFSNSRSEMNVSTLELGDSALYLCASSLELRGTDTQYFGPGTRLTVL.

The chain recombines TRBV6-5 with TRBJ2-7; 9 bases align to TRBD2. V was clipped by 6 bases and J by 5 bases; unmatched bases: 8. CDR3 size: 14 residues. The germline CDR1 and CDR2 sequences are MNHEY and SVGAGI. In DNA, the CDR3 is TGTGCCAGCAGACCTAGCGGGACGGCCCACGAGCAGTACTTC. It specifies CASRPSGTAHEQYF.

V usage is TRBV2 and J usage is TRBJ2-5; 8 bases are a match to TRBD1. The trim removed 5 bases at V and 5 bases at J, leaving 10 bases unmatched. Germline V gene sequence: CDR1 SNHLY, CDR2 FYNNEI. The CDR3 has 15 amino acids. The CDR3 sequence: CASSNQQGVGETQYF. The CDR3 DNA follows: TGTGCCAGCAGTAATCAACAGGGGGTGGGGGAGACCCAGTACTTC. The full variable domain, completed using reference TRBV2 and TRBJ2-5, is EPEVTQTPSHQVTQMGQEVILRCVPISNHLYFYWYRQILGQKVEFLVSFYNNEISEKSEIFDDQFSVERPDGSNFTLKIRSTKLEDSAMYFCASSNQQGVGETQYFGPGTRLLVL.

This chain joins TRBV24-1 and TRBJ2-5, with TRBD1 matching 8 bases. Per germline, CDR1 KGHDR and CDR2 SFDVKD. Germline trimming cut 10 bases from V and 5 bases from J; bases unmatched to any gene: 17. The CDR3 has 16 amino acids. The CDR3 coding sequence is TGTGCCACGGGCGGGGCAAAGGCAGGGGGCCCGGAGACCCAGTACTTC. Encoded protein: CATGGAKAGGPETQYF.

The rearrangement uses TRBV2 and TRBJ1-6; D is possibly TRBD1 (5 bases). Germline V gene data show CDR1 as SNHLY and CDR2 as FYNNEI. V lost 7 bases and J 2 bases, leaving 15 bases between the germline ends. The CDR3 has 16 residues. CDR3 residues: CASIVGEGPYNSPLHF. CDR3 DNA sequence: TGTGCCAGCATTGTCGGGGAGGGACCCTATAATTCACCCCTCCACTTT.

The chain carries TRBV3-1 (or the pseudogene TRBV3-2) and TRBJ1-4, with D unresolved. The CDR3 extends over 16 amino acids. V was shortened by 4 bases and J by 0 bases, with 12 bases between the two germline ends. Germline V CDR1 and CDR2: LGHDT, YNNKEL (reference sequence). CDR3: CASSRLRQATNEKLFF. CDR3 bases: TGTGCCAGCAGCCGGCTAAGGCAGGCAACTAATGAAAAACTGTTTTTT.